This entry lists 31 T cell receptor beta chains sequenced from one sample in a study of blood T cell repertoires in COVID-19. Assay used: immunoSEQ multiplex PCR; TCRdb lists only in-frame clones, some missing. The repertoire holds around 150,000 clones, over 75% seen once, with about 10% in the top ten. Sequenced input: peripheral blood. These TCRs come from a man aged 55 to 69 with active or convalescent COVID-19.

The chain has TRBV27 and TRBJ2-1; weak D call: TRBD2 (6 bases). CDR1 is MNHEY, CDR2 SMNVEV, per germline (reference sequence). V was shortened by 4 bases and J by 7 bases, with 8 bases between the two germline ends. The CDR3 totals 12 residues. The CDR3 region is CASSSRGNEQFF. CDR3 nucleotides: TGTGCCAGCAGTTCTCGGGGGAATGAGCAGTTCTTC.

The chain couples TRBV3-1 (or the pseudogene TRBV3-2) to TRBJ1-1, with D maybe TRBD1 (5 bases). Germline V lookup: CDR1 LGHDT, CDR2 YNNKEL (reference sequence). The CDR3 length is 16 residues. Trimming took off 0 bases at V and 3 bases at J, with 14 bases between the two ends. For the CDR3, the DNA is TGTGCCAGCAGCCAAGAGTATAGTGGACACCACACTGAAGCTTTCTTT. Translation: CASSQEYSGHHTEAFF.

This clone was counted once. The same CDR3 arises from other DNA sequences in this sample as well. This rearrangement joins TRBV28 to TRBJ2-7; 7 nucleotides align to TRBD1. The germline V gene has CDR1 MDHEN and CDR2 SYDVKM. V lost 11 bases and J lost 1; bases outside the gene matches: 11. The CDR3 extends over 14 amino acids. CDR3 sequence: CASRTGTASYEQYF. In DNA, the CDR3 is TGTGCCTCTCGAACCGGGACAGCTTCCTACGAGCAGTACTTC.

This chain connects TRBV6-1 to TRBJ1-6; 7 bases fit TRBD1. This CDR3 region has 14 residues. Germline assignment: CDR1 MNHNS and CDR2 SASEGT. V trimming: 3 bases; J trimming: 7 bases; junction bases outside the gene matches: 3. The CDR3 DNA sequence: TGTGCCAGCAGTGAGCAGGGGGGCAATTCACCCCTCCACTTT. It codes for CASSEQGGNSPLHF.

This clone was detected only once. V gene TRBV3-1 (or the pseudogene TRBV3-2) combines with J gene TRBJ2-2; D not resolved. Germline V gene sequence: CDR1 LGHDT, CDR2 YNNKEL (reference sequence). The V end was cut by 3 bases, the J end by 1 base, with 15 bases between. The CDR3 runs 17 residues. Here the CDR3 reads CASSHTKDSQNTGELFF. The CDR3 region has the DNA TGTGCCAGCAGCCACACAAAAGACTCTCAGAACACCGGGGAGCTGTTTTTT.

The chain has TRBV5-1 and TRBJ1-2; D possibly corresponds to TRBD1 (6 bases). V shed 0 bases and J shed 0 bases, with 15 bases lying between them. CDR3 length: 17 residues. Germline V lookup: CDR1 SGHRS, CDR2 YFSETQ. DNA for the CDR3: TGCGCCAGCAGCTTGGATGGTCGGACAGTTTCTAACTATGGCTACACCTTC. As protein: CASSLDGRTVSNYGYTF.

The gene calls are TRBV15 and TRBJ2-5; weak D call: TRBD1 (6 bases). The CDR3 length is 15 residues. V lost 2 bases and J lost 5, with 15 bases in between. In germline, CDR1 is LNHNV, CDR2 YYDKDF (reference sequence). The CDR3 DNA sequence: TGTGCCACCAGCAGACTACAGCTGGGGGCGGAGACCCAGTACTTC. The encoded protein is CATSRLQLGAETQYF. The full variable domain, rest sourced from reference TRBV15 and TRBJ2-5, is DAMVIQNPRYQVTQFGKPVTLSCSQTLNHNVMYWYQQKSSQAPKLLFHYYDKDFNNEADTPDNFQSRRPNTSFCFLDIRSPGLGDTAMYLCATSRLQLGAETQYFGPGTRLLVL.

V and J are TRBV3-1 (or the pseudogene TRBV3-2) and TRBJ2-5; TRBD2 agrees at 14 bases. Looked up from germline, CDR1 is LGHDT and CDR2 is YNNKEL (reference sequence). The CDR3 consists of 15 residues. The J segment lost 5 bases and the V segment lost 4 bases, leaving 3 bases of the junction unmatched. CDR3 sequence: CASSRGLAGVETQYF. The DNA of the CDR3 is TGTGCCAGCAGCCGGGGACTAGCGGGAGTCGAGACCCAGTACTTC.

The V gene is TRBV27, the J gene TRBJ2-7; no clear D. V lost 6 bases and J 0 bases, leaving 6 bases between the germline ends. This CDR3 spans 12 amino acids. Germline loops: CDR1 MNHEY, CDR2 SMNVEV (reference sequence). CDR3 amino acids: CASSHSSYEQYF. The DNA of the CDR3 is TGTGCCAGCAGCCATAGCTCCTACGAGCAGTACTTC.

This clone was seen just once. The genes are TRBV12-3 or TRBV12-4 and TRBJ1-6; D may be TRBD1 (6 bases). Trimming stripped 7 bases from V and 9 bases from J, with 10 bases between. The CDR3 extends over 12 amino acids. CDR3 nucleotides: TGTGCCAGCACCCAGGGGAGTTCACCCCTCCACTTT. It yields the protein CASTQGSSPLHF.

Only one count was recorded for this clone. The V and J genes are TRBV6-1 and TRBJ2-3, with D perhaps TRBD2 (6 bases). The CDR3 consists of 17 residues. Germline lookup yields CDR1 MNHNS and CDR2 SASEGT. Trimming cost V 0 bases and J 1 base, with 14 bases left between them. Here the CDR3 reads CASSEAFTGDRTDTQYF. CDR3 in DNA: TGTGCCAGCAGTGAAGCGTTTACGGGGGACCGCACAGATACGCAGTATTTT.

The chain combines TRBV24-1 with TRBJ1-1; weak D call: TRBD1 (5 bases). Germline-derived CDR1 and CDR2 are KGHDR and SFDVKD. V shed 5 bases and J shed 11 bases, with 20 bases lying between them. This CDR3 has 14 residues. In DNA, the CDR3 is TGTGCCACCAGTGGGGCCAGGGAGGCTTCGGGGGCTTTCTTT. Translating gives CATSGAREASGAFF.

This sequence joins TRBV6-5 and TRBJ1-3; D possibly corresponds to TRBD1 (5 bases). The germline CDR1 and CDR2 sequences are MNHEY and SVGAGI. The V end was cut by 0 bases, the J end by 0 bases, with 9 bases between. This CDR3 region has 16 residues. CDR3: CASSYSGGSSGNTIYF. The CDR3 DNA follows: TGTGCCAGCAGTTACTCGGGGGGAAGCTCTGGAAACACCATATATTTT.

The chain couples TRBV7-2 to TRBJ1-6; D might be TRBD1 (6 bases). The CDR3 consists of 13 residues. Trimming took off 2 bases at V and 7 bases at J, with 6 bases between the two ends. Germline assignment: CDR1 SGHTA and CDR2 FQGNSA. The CDR3 coding sequence is TGTGCCAGCAGCTTACAGGGGAATTCACCCCTCCACTTT. Its protein is CASSLQGNSPLHF.

The CDR3 region is CASSLSSPNEQYF. The CDR3, as DNA: TGTGCCAGCAGCTTATCGAGTCCTAACGAGCAGTACTTC. The chain couples TRBV7-6 to TRBJ2-7; D uncertain. Per germline, CDR1 SGHVS and CDR2 FNYEAQ. V was trimmed by 2 bases and J by 5 bases, leaving 10 bases between them. This CDR3 contains 13 residues.

The chain recombines TRBV28 with TRBJ1-2, with D perhaps TRBD1 (5 bases). V shed 4 bases and J shed 4 bases, with 19 bases lying between them. From germline, CDR1 is MDHEN and CDR2 SYDVKM. The CDR3 sequence is 16 residues long. DNA for the CDR3: TGTGCCAGCAGTTCCCGGCAGGGTCGGGTCGGCTATGGCTACACCTTC. Protein: CASSSRQGRVGYGYTF.

The V gene is TRBV6-2 or TRBV6-3, the J gene TRBJ1-5; maybe TRBD1 (5 bases). This CDR3 is 16 amino acids long. Trimming pared 6 bases from V and 5 bases from J, leaving 20 bases between. Germline-derived CDR1 and CDR2 are MNHEY and SVGEGT. This CDR3 is CASSPDRTRIDQPQHF. The CDR3 region has the DNA TGTGCCAGCAGCCCTGACAGAACACGCATTGATCAGCCCCAGCATTTT.

The CDR3, as DNA: TGTGCCAGCAGCCCACGGACTAGCGGCGGGGTAGGGGAGCTGTTTTTT. Amino acids: CASSPRTSGGVGELFF. The chain has TRBV9 and TRBJ2-2; 10 bases align to TRBD2. CDR1 is SGDLS, CDR2 YYNGEE, per germline. This CDR3 spans 16 amino acids. After removal of 4 bases from V and 8 bases from J, the junction contained 11 bases not matched to a gene.

CDR3: CASAVDRVSGNTIYF. DNA of the CDR3: TGTGCCAGCGCAGTTGACAGGGTGTCGGGAAACACCATATATTTT. The chain carries TRBV6-5 and TRBJ1-3; TRBD1 matches 7 bases. V trimming: 8 bases; J trimming: 4 bases; junction bases outside the gene matches: 11. Germline CDR1 and CDR2: MNHEY and SVGAGI. The CDR3 length is 15 residues.

The chain is built from TRBV28 and TRBJ2-7; 9 bases map to TRBD2. After removal of 6 bases from V and 0 bases from J, the junction contained 6 bases not matched to a gene. The CDR3 consists of 15 residues. CDR1 is MDHEN, CDR2 SYDVKM, per germline. This chain's CDR3 is CASSYSGGNSYEQYF. The CDR3 DNA follows: TGTGCCAGCAGCTATAGCGGGGGAAACTCCTACGAGCAGTACTTC. Combining the CDR3 with reference TRBV28 and TRBJ2-7 gives the whole variable domain DVKVTQSSRYLVKRTGEKVFLECVQDMDHENMFWYRQDPGLGLRLIYFSYDVKMKEKGDIPEGYSVSREKKERFSLILESASTNQTSMYLCASSYSGGNSYEQYFGPGTRLTVT.

The rearrangement uses TRBV6-6 and TRBJ2-3, with 9 bases aligning to TRBD2. The CDR3 totals 15 residues. V dropped 6 bases and J dropped 0; count of bases not matched to a gene: 4. Germline V CDR1 and CDR2: MNHNY, SVGAGI (reference sequence). CDR3 nucleotide sequence: TGTGCCAGCAGAGCTAGCGGGACTAGCACAGATACGCAGTATTTT. It translates to CASRASGTSTDTQYF.

The V and J genes are TRBV9 and TRBJ2-6, with 7 bases aligning to TRBD1. This CDR3 has 16 residues. J lost 4 bases, V lost 9 bases, and 13 bases had no gene match. Germline values: CDR1 SGDLS, CDR2 YYNGEE. As DNA, the CDR3 is TGTGCCAAAAGGAAGGGGGCCCCCGCCGGGGCCAACGTCCTGACTTTC. As protein: CAKRKGAPAGANVLTF.

This clone has more than one count but fewer than ten. V usage is TRBV3-1 (or the pseudogene TRBV3-2) and J usage is TRBJ1-2; TRBD1 matches 7 bases. Germline CDR1 LGHDT, CDR2 YNNKEL (reference sequence). The CDR3 runs 16 residues. V was pared by 0 bases and J by 8 bases, with 12 bases of the junction left unmatched. The CDR3 DNA reads TGTGCCAGCAGCCAAGAGGTTCTGACAGGGTATAGGGGCTACACCTTC. It is translated as CASSQEVLTGYRGYTF.

The rearrangement uses TRBV4-2 and TRBJ1-1; 10 bases are a match to TRBD1. V shed 2 bases, J shed 4 bases, and the junction held 10 bases outside the gene matches. The CDR3 spans 17 residues. Germline V gene lookup returns CDR1 LGHNA and CDR2 YNFKEQ. The CDR3 nucleotides are TGTGCCAGCAGCCAACCGGGACAGGGGCCCCGGGGCACTGAAGCTTTCTTT. It translates to CASSQPGQGPRGTEAFF.

The chain employs TRBV30 and TRBJ1-1; weak D call: TRBD1 (6 bases). The CDR3 contains 13 residues. The V and J ends lost 0 bases and 3 bases respectively, with 8 bases between them. The germline gives CDR1 GTSNPN, CDR2 SVGIG (reference sequence). The CDR3 DNA reads TGTGCCTGGAGTGTACGACAGGACACTGAAGCTTTCTTT. Translated, it gives CAWSVRQDTEAFF.

The chain links TRBV11-2 to TRBJ2-1, with 8 bases matching TRBD2. The germline gives CDR1 SGHAT, CDR2 FQNNGV. CDR3 length: 16 amino acids. Germline trimming cut 0 bases from V and 1 base from J; bases unmatched to any gene: 2. The CDR3 loop reads CASSLDTSGSYNEQFF. The CDR3 nucleotides are TGTGCCAGCAGCTTAGACACTAGCGGTTCCTACAATGAGCAGTTCTTC.

The rearrangement uses TRBV3-1 (or the pseudogene TRBV3-2) and TRBJ2-7; the match to TRBD1 covers 9 bases. V lost 3 bases to trimming and J lost 7 bases; unmatched junction nucleotides: 7. The CDR3 covers 14 residues. Germline V gives CDR1 LGHDT, CDR2 YNNKEL (reference sequence). The DNA for the CDR3 is TGTGCCAGCAGCCACCGGGACAGGGTCGCGGAGCAGTACTTC. As protein: CASSHRDRVAEQYF.

This chain uses TRBV6-4 with TRBJ2-3, with D maybe TRBD1 (6 bases). This CDR3 is 14 amino acids long. The germline V and J ends were trimmed by 6 bases and 1 base, with 11 bases remaining between them. In germline, CDR1 is MRHNA, CDR2 SNTAGT. CDR3 sequence reads: CASRLQGGTDTQYF. The CDR3 DNA reads as TGTGCCAGCAGGTTACAGGGTGGCACAGATACGCAGTATTTT.

This chain connects TRBV10-3 to TRBJ2-7; 7 nucleotides align to TRBD2. The germline gives CDR1 ENHRY, CDR2 SYGVKD. The length of the CDR3 is 14 residues. Trimming removed 0 bases from V and 2 bases from J; junction bases left unmatched: 1. Here the CDR3 DNA reads TGTGCCATCAGTGAGTCTCGGGGGGCCTACGAGCAGTACTTC. It translates to CAISESRGAYEQYF.

V gene TRBV6-6 combines with J gene TRBJ2-7; D is unclear. The germline V gene has CDR1 MNHNY and CDR2 SVGAGI (reference sequence). The CDR3 spans 14 residues. V lost 4 bases to trimming and J lost 2 bases, with 12 bases between them. DNA for the CDR3: TGTGCCAGCAGTTTCCTGTCTAGTACCTACGAGCAGTACTTC. Translation gives CASSFLSSTYEQYF.

The chain is built from TRBV29-1 and TRBJ2-3; D is perhaps TRBD1 or TRBD2 (5 bases each). Trimming stripped 7 bases from V and 5 bases from J, with 10 bases between. This CDR3 contains 11 residues. Germline lookup yields CDR1 SQVTM and CDR2 ANQGSEA. The CDR3 DNA reads TGCAGCGGGGGGATACAAGATACGCAGTATTTT. It specifies CSGGIQDTQYF.